This T cell receptor (beta chain) was sequenced during a study of control samples from healthy donors and cancer patients (dated by TCRdb to between 2020 and 2021). The CDR3 starts with the cysteine, ends with the phenylalanine, and has 10 residues. CDR3 DNA only is kept here, 30 bases in frame from base 1. V sheds 5 bases and J sheds 12 bases, leaving 8 bases between their ends. From a lookup of the germline V gene, CDR1 and CDR2 are MNHEY and SVGAGI. As concerns this clone: What this receptor recognizes is not known. Base qualities are not provided; no much larger clone lies one nucleotide away.

The library was built by means of the immunoSEQ multiplex PCR assay. Held by TCRdb, this immuneACCESS table contains in-frame sequences only and omits some clones. Under half of the omission traces to an unresolved V gene where checked; the cause of the rest is unknown. The sample includes about 120,000 clones, with more than 75% observed a single time. The ten largest account for around 10% of the sample. The V gene is TRBV6-5 and the J gene is TRBJ2-1, with an unclear D gene assignment. What was sequenced was blood. The TCR comes from a man aged 25-40 years in good health. The CDR3 sequence is CASSRPVQFF. The DNA is as follows: TGTGCCAGCAGTCGACCGGTGCAGTTCTTC.